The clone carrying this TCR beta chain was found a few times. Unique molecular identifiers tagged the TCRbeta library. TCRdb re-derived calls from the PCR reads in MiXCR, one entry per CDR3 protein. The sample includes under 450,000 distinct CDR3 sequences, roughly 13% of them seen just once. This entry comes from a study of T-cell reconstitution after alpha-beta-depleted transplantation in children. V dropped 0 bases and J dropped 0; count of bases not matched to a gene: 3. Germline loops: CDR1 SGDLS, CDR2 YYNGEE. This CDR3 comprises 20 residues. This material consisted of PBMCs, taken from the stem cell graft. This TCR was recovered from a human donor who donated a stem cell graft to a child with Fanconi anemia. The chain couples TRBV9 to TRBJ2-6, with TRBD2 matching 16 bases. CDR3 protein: CASSVGGTSGGGSGANVLTF. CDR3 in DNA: TGTGCCAGCAGCGTAGGAGGGACTAGCGGGGGGGGCTCTGGGGCCAACGTCCTGACTTTC. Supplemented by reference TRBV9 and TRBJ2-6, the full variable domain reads DSGVTQTPKHLITATGQRVTLRCSPRSGDLSVYWYQQSLDQGLQFLIQYYNGEERAKGNILERFSAQQFPDLHSELNLSSLELGDSALYFCASSVGGTSGGGSGANVLTFGAGSRLTVL.